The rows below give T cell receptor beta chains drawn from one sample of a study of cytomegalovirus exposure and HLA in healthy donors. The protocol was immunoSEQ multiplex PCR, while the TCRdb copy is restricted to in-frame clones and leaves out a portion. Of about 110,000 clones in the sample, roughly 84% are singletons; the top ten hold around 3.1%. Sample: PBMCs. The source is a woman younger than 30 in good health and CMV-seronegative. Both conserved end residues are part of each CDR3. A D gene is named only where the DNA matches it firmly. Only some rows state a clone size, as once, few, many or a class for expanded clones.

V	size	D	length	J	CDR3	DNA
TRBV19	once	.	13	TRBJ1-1	CASRGGEATEAFF	TGTGCCAGTAGAGGGGGGGAAGCCACTGAAGCTTTCTTT
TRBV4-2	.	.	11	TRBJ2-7	CASSQEDYVYF	TGTGCCAGCAGCCAAGAAGACTATGTATACTTC
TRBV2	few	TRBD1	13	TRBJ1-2	CASRDSTNYGYTF	TGTGCCAGCCGGGACAGCACTAACTATGGCTACACCTTC
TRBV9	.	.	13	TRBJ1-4	CASSPPGFEKLFF	TGTGCCAGCAGCCCGCCAGGGTTTGAAAAACTGTTTTTT
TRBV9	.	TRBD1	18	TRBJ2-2	CASSASGGGQGSTGELFF	TGTGCCAGCAGCGCAAGCGGAGGTGGACAGGGAAGCACCGGGGAGCTGTTTTTT
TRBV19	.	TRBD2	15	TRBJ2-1	CASSIFSGGNNEQFF	TGTGCCAGTAGTATTTTTAGCGGGGGAAACAATGAGCAGTTCTTC
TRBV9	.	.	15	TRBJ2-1	CASSVGGEPYNEQFF	TGTGCCAGCAGCGTAGGGGGGGAGCCCTACAATGAGCAGTTCTTC
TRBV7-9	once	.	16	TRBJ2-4	CASSFSGTVAKNIQYF	TGTGCCAGCAGCTTTTCTGGGACTGTAGCCAAAAACATTCAGTACTTC
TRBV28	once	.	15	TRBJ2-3	CASRGGAASTDTQYF	TGTGCCAGCAGGGGGGGGGCAGCCAGCACAGATACGCAGTATTTT
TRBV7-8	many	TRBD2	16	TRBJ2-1	CASSEGTSGGDNEQFF	TGTGCCAGCAGCGAAGGGACTAGCGGGGGGGACAATGAGCAGTTCTTC
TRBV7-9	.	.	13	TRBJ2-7	CASSFGTAYEQYF	TGTGCCAGCAGCTTCGGCACAGCCTACGAGCAGTACTTC
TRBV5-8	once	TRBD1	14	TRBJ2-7	CASSPWGTGVEQYF	TGTGCCAGCAGCCCATGGGGGACAGGGGTTGAGCAGTACTTC
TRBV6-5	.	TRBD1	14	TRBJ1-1	CASSKGANRNEAFF	TGTGCCAGCAGCAAGGGGGCTAACAGAAATGAAGCTTTCTTT
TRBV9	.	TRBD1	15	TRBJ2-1	CASSPRQGSYNEQFF	TGTGCCAGCAGCCCCCGACAGGGTTCCTACAATGAGCAGTTCTTC
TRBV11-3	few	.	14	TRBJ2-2	CASSTGLNSGELFF	TGTGCCAGCAGCACCGGACTAAACTCCGGGGAGCTGTTTTTT
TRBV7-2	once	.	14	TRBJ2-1	CASSLEGARDEQFF	TGTGCCAGCAGCTTAGAAGGGGCCAGGGATGAGCAGTTCTTC
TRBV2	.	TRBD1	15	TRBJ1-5	CASTSDRVDNQPQHF	TGTGCCAGCACCAGCGACAGGGTGGACAATCAGCCCCAGCATTTT
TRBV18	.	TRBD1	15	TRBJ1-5	CASSQDRGLSQPQHF	TGTGCCAGCTCCCAGGACAGGGGGCTGAGTCAGCCCCAGCATTTT
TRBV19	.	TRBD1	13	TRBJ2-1	CASRTGAYNEQFF	TGTGCCAGTAGGACAGGGGCCTACAATGAGCAGTTCTTC
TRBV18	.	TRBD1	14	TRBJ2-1	CASSPRTGDNEQFF	TGTGCCAGCTCACCACGGACAGGGGACAATGAGCAGTTCTTC
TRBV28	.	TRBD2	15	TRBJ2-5	CASSPIAGGQETQYF	TGTGCCAGCAGTCCGATAGCGGGGGGGCAAGAGACCCAGTACTTC
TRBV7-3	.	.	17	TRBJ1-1	CASSLHPLGGLITEAFF	TGTGCCAGCAGCTTACATCCCCTGGGGGGGCTCATCACTGAAGCTTTCTTT
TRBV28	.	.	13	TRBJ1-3	CASSYNSGNTIYF	TGTGCCAGCAGTTACAACTCTGGAAACACCATATATTTT
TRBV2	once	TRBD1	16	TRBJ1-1	CASVLTGGGRNTEAFF	TGTGCCAGCGTTCTGACAGGGGGTGGGAGGAACACTGAAGCTTTCTTT
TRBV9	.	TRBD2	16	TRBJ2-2	CASSVYRGGLGGELFF	TGTGCCAGCAGCGTATACCGGGGGGGCCTTGGCGGGGAGCTGTTTTTT
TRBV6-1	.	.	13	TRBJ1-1	CASRTTGITEAFF	TGTGCCAGCAGGACCACAGGGATAACTGAAGCTTTCTTT
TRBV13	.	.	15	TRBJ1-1	CASSLVGTMNTEAFF	TGTGCCAGCAGCTTAGTTGGGACAATGAACACTGAAGCTTTCTTT
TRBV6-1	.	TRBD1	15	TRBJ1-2	CASSTTDRGRRGYTF	TGTGCCAGCAGTACCACGGACAGGGGGCGTCGGGGCTACACCTTC
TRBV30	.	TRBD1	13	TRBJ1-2	CAWGRDRPRGYTF	TGTGCCTGGGGAAGGGACAGGCCGAGGGGCTACACCTTC
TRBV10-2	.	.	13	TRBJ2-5	CASSAQGQETQYF	TGCGCCAGCAGTGCACAGGGCCAAGAGACCCAGTACTTC
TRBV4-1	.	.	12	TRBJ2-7	CASSQYSGEQYF	TGCGCCAGCAGCCAATATTCGGGCGAGCAGTACTTC